This T cell receptor beta chain emerged from a study of cytomegalovirus exposure and HLA in healthy donors (dated by TCRdb to 2017 to 2019). Broadly, across the study: An earlier analysis of approximately 600 of the donors reported approximately 290 Gb of sequence data and some 100 million unique TCR beta sequences from approximately 180 million T cells. Roughly 300 gigabases of sequencing data and tens of millions of unique TCR sequences were included in an early release covering about 700 HLA-typed donors. Of the roughly 400 genotyped donors, approximately 83% fell in the genetic ancestry cluster associated with self-reported Caucasian donors. The aim of the study was to test whether cataloging public T cell receptors could identify signatures of past pathogen exposure. The T cell repertoires of several hundred subjects were profiled by immunosequencing and related to cytomegalovirus serostatus. Besides the first cohort of 500 to 700 subjects, a separate validation cohort made up of 120 different subjects was used. The study combined high-throughput TCR immunosequencing, statistical association of individual TCRs with disease status, and machine learning to predict cytomegalovirus infection status. In a later analysis, previously published TCR beta repertoires from more than 500 donors were re-analyzed and high-resolution HLA genotyping was added so that TCR occurrence patterns could be studied. Rather than drawing on any new phenotypic data, the later analysis identified candidate immune exposures from TCR beta sequences and the way those sequences occurred across donors. In an earlier analysis of 587 of the donors, high-throughput TCR beta sequencing was used to judge whether each TCR beta V gene segment behaved as functional or pseudogenic. Donor age, sex, ethnicity and CMV serostatus were compiled together with the repertoire data. A later genetic analysis used genome-wide SNP genotypes for about 55% of the 666 donors, treating that subset as a discovery cohort. All discovery cohort repertoires had been generated on a single sequencing platform. HLA typing included class I and class II loci at four-digit resolution. The number of typed donors differed by locus: about 629-630 for A, B, C, DRB1 and DQB1; 500 to 550 for DQA1; some 590 for DPA1; and 400 to 480 for DPB1. Because of strong linkage in the cohort, a handful of DR-DQ haplotypes were treated as single units for association and clustering. Among approximately 370 genotyped donors of the cohort, an average of approximately 240,000 unique TCR beta nucleotide sequences was sequenced per donor, of which approximately 18% were non-productive.

From cysteine to phenylalanine, the CDR3 is 14 amino acids long. Solely the CDR3 DNA is kept, with 42 bases framed from the first base. V was cut back by 5 bases and J by 2 bases, leaving a gap of 12 bases between them. CDR1 and CDR2 were assigned from the germline V gene as SGHTA and FQGNSA. The library was produced with the immunoSEQ multiplex PCR assay. For the multiplex PCR, a mixture combining 60 forward primers for TCR Vbeta segments and 13 reverse primers for TCR Jbeta segments was used. The CDR3 region of rearranged TCR beta genes was amplified from genomic DNA with a multiplex PCR assay. The Illumina HiSeq System was used to sequence the amplified TCR beta libraries as 87-base-pair reads. In the authors' own workflow: In a later analysis, roughly 80 million unique TCR beta chains were counted across the 650 to 750 repertoires, and approximately 9.9 million of these chains were shared by at least two donors. A nearest-neighbor algorithm error-corrected the raw reads and collapsed the reads into unique sequences, merging closely related sequences to remove PCR and sequencing errors. Alignment of CDR3 sequences to IMGT reference sequences was used to assign V, D and J gene segments. Each retained sequence needed at least a six-nucleotide match to both a V gene segment and a J gene segment. Rearrangements were classified as productive when the CDR3 lacked stop codons and remained in frame with V and J, and all other rearrangements were classified as non-productive. CDR3 was defined according to IMGT convention as the region running from the second conserved V-encoded cysteine to the conserved J-encoded phenylalanine. The earlier analysis of 550 to 650 of the donors excluded any sequence lacking an unambiguous match to a single V gene segment. An earlier analysis of fewer than 650 of the donors classified V segments as functional when productive rearrangements were above 56.7% and as segregating when the standard deviation between donors was above 5%. A statistical classification framework was built to diagnose cytomegalovirus status from the catalog of TCR beta chain sequences. A later analysis assigned V and J genes by comparing TCR nucleotide sequences with IMGT/GENE-DB human TR gene sequences. Using the TCRdist pipeline, a later analysis assigned CDR3 sequences along with most-parsimonious VDJ recombination scenarios. A later analysis defined each TCR beta chain by its CDR3 amino acid sequence plus V-gene family, and excluded reads lacking a unique V-gene family. In a later analysis, some 600 highly shared, low-generation-probability nucleotide sequences were removed to address suspected cross-contamination and a sequencing artifact. For each public chain, a later analysis derived a clonal expansion index from normalized ranks of inferred template counts within each repertoire. A later analysis computed generation probabilities with a VDJ recombination model fitted to out-of-frame rearrangements, and checked the results against IGoR. In a later analysis, TCR-TCR, TCR-HLA and TCR-CMV co-occurrence was scored with hypergeometric tests, and a repertoire-size bias correction was applied to TCR pairs. To estimate false discovery rates, a later analysis permuted the HLA or CMV assignments 20 times. In a later analysis, co-occurring TCRs were grouped using DBSCAN, with TCRdist sequence similarity added in when clustering inside HLA-allele-positive subsets. For co-occurrence clustering, repertoires with fewer than 30,000 or more than 120,000 public chains were excluded, along with five repertoires with anomalous nucleotide sharing. What TCRdb holds here is the immuneACCESS table cut down to in-frame rearrangements. Part of the clones is not present; checked against another copy, under half of the missing clones reflect an unresolved V gene, and the others are unexplained. V and J calls and clone size come straight from that table; D and trimming were deduced from the DNA. The table held for this sample gives more than 40,000 clones. 2.1% of the sample comes from the top ten.

Regarding this clone: Its antigen remains unidentified.

The cohort comprised 710 or so healthy bone marrow donors. At the time of sampling, every cohort member was nominally healthy, though immune exposures that went unrecorded were likely present. The donor tested CMV seronegative, placing the donor among the 352 seronegative members of the cohort. Every donor gave a peripheral blood sample, and the peripheral blood mononuclear cells from that sample were used for TCR beta sequencing. The Qiagen DNeasy Blood Extraction Kit was used to extract genomic DNA from the blood cell samples. Here is what the overall study found, with its caveats: Across donors, most TCR sequences were observed very rarely, whereas some public TCRs were present in many individuals. A later analysis reported that several top co-occurrence clusters appeared linked to parvovirus B19, influenza, CMV and Epstein-Barr virus. In a later analysis, most CMV-associated TCR beta chains were found to appear HLA-restricted, with HLA associations seemingly driven largely by CMV exposure. The only immune exposure information available for the cohort was CMV serostatus. A further reported finding was that TCR beta sequences accurately predicted the HLA-A and HLA-B alleles for most subjects in the first cohort. The cohort was sequenced for TCR beta chains only, and without alpha or paired-chain data the features that could be detected were limited. About 15 rarely observed V segments, including chromosome 9 orphons, were excluded from the earlier analysis of about 500 of the donors because counts were too low. In a later genetic analysis, a missense DCLRE1C variant was associated with V-gene and J-gene trimming of TCR beta chains, and the association was replicated in an independent cohort. Broadly in line with IMGT annotations, most TCR beta V segments showed up in productive rearrangements about 87% or about 30% of the time in an earlier analysis of approximately 640 of the donors. Some IMGT-functional V segments, including TRBV6-2 and TRBV6-3, could not be distinguished by the 87-base-pair reads and were therefore excluded. Presence/absence analyses assumed roughly uniform sequencing depth across donors, an assumption that may not hold. In a later analysis, 15,000 to 20,000 TCR beta sequences were associated with specific HLA alleles at a false discovery rate of 0.05. A cluster of highly shared sequence variants was judged likely to represent a technical artifact of the sequencing pipeline. A total of about 180 TCR beta chains were listed by the study as associated with cytomegalovirus. In a later genetic analysis, fewer N-insertions in productive TCRs were reported among donors in an Asian-associated ancestry cluster than the roughly 670-donor mean. The authors suggested that the approach could potentially be extended to other disease states and immunological phenotypes. Linkage disequilibrium might explain the correlated functional status among segregating V segments, but an unknown experimental factor could not be ruled out. When HLA alleles, especially DR and DQ, strongly co-occurred, attributing TCR associations to individual alleles was difficult. In a later analysis, TCR association rates were found to vary across HLA loci, with the most associated TCRs seen for DRB1 alleles and the fewest for HLA-C alleles. In a later analysis, HLA-associated TCR beta chains showed more clonal expansion and lower generation probabilities than non-associated chains that were equally common. Because HLA typing was missing for some donors at each locus, association tests included only the typed subset. A few of the identified cytomegalovirus-associated TCR beta chains were confirmed in vitro to be specific for cytomegalovirus antigens. Cytomegalovirus status was reported to be diagnosed by the classifier with high specificity and sensitivity in both the original and validation cohorts.

This chain joins TRBV7-2 to TRBJ1-1, with the D gene not confidently named. The sequencing input was PBMCs. This receptor was obtained from a woman in her thirties or forties in good health and CMV-seronegative. The CDR3: CASSPQPGNTEAFF. DNA sequence: TGTGCCAGCAGCCCACAGCCCGGAAACACTGAAGCTTTCTTT.